This TCR beta chain was captured by sequencing in a study of blood T cell repertoires in COVID-19. The overall study: Samples of COVID-19 (acute and convalescent) were obtained from the United States, Italy and Spain. T cells, B-cell-depleted T cells, or PBMCs supplied cDNA or gDNA.

The length of the CDR3 is 15 residues. Between the trimmed V and J ends, which lost 5 bases and 4 bases, there was a span of 17 bases. The germline V gene encodes CDR1 MGHDK and CDR2 SYGVNS. What the recovered Cohort 3 donors had was two negative PCRs, clearance, or symptom resolution. Using immunoSEQ multiplex PCR, the repertoire was profiled, and TCRdb retains in-frame clones only, with some absent. This table holds some 320,000 clones, approximately 91% found once. Material for sequencing was PBMCs or T cells enriched from blood (not recorded which). This clonotype originated in a man between 60 and 75 years old who had recovered from COVID-19. The chain links TRBV25-1 to TRBJ1-2; TRBD1 is a possible D gene (5 bases). CDR3 DNA sequence: TGTGCCAGCAGTTCTGTTTCGGCAGGGCGCTATGGCTACACCTTC. It is translated as CASSSVSAGRYGYTF.